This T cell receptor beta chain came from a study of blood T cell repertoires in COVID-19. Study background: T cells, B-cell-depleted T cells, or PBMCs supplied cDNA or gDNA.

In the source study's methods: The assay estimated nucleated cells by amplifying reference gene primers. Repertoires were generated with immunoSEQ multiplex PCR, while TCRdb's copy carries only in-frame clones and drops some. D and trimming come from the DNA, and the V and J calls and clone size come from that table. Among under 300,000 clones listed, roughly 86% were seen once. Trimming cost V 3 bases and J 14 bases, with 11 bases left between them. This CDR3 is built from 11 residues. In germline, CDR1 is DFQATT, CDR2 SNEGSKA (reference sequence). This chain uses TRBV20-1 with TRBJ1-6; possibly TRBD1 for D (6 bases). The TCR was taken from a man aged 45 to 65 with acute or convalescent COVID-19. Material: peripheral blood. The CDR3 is CSARTGLSLHF. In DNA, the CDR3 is TGCAGTGCTAGGACAGGCCTTTCCCTCCACTTT.